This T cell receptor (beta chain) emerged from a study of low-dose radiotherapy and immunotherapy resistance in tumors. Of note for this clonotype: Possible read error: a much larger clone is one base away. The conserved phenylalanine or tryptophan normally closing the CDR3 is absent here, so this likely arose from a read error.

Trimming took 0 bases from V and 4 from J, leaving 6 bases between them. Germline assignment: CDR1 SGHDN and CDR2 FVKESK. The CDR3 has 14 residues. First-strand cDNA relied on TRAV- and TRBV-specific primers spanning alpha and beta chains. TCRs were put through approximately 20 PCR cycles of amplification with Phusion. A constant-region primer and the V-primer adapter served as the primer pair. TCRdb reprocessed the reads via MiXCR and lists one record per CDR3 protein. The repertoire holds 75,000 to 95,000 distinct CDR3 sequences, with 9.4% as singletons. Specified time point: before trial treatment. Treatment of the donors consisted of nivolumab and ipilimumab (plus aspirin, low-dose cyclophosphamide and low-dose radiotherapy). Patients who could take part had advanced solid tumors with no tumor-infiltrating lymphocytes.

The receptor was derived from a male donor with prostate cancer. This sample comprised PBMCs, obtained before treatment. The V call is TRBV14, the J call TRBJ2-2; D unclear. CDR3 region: CASSQERSTGELFY. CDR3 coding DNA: TGTGCCAGCAGCCAAGAGCGAAGCACCGGGGAGCTGTTTTAT.